Given below is one T cell receptor beta chain in context. Which antigen it targets is not known. Per-base quality was not reported, and no clone a single base away is much larger than it. The CDR3 starts with the cysteine, ends with the phenylalanine, and has 14 residues. The retained sequence is limited to the CDR3, 42 bases, with the frame set at the first base. The germline V gene (reference sequence) sets CDR1 to MNHNY and CDR2 to SVGAGI. V is cut by 5 bases and J by 2 bases, and the space between the germline ends is 7 bases. Patients with a history of autoimmune disease or receiving systemic immunosuppression were excluded from the trial. In every dose cohort, peripheral blood was drawn for TCR sequencing at baseline, cycle 4 day 1, and cycle 7 day 1. Samples were obtained from an open-label, multicenter, first-in-human phase I dose-escalation trial of ivuxolimab. Adults with locally advanced or metastatic melanoma, renal cell carcinoma, hepatocellular carcinoma or head and neck squamous cell carcinoma were enrolled in the trial. Before TCR sequencing, CD4+ T cells and CD8+ T cells were sorted from peripheral blood as separate populations.

Genomic DNA was isolated from the sorted cells so that the TCRbeta CDR3 region could be sequenced. The immunoSEQ Assay was used to sequence the TCRbeta CDR3 regions. TCRdb's version of the immuneACCESS table is confined to in-frame rearrangements and falls short of the full clone set. An unresolved V gene accounts for under half of the shortfall where checked; the remainder is of unknown origin. Present in this sample are about 72,000 clones, more than 65% of which were seen just once. The top ten hold roughly 4.7% of the sample. The sample belongs to a study of OX40 agonist ivuxolimab in advanced cancers. Notes on the research overall: Ivuxolimab, which targeted the costimulatory receptor OX40 (CD134), was an agonistic, fully human IgG2 monoclonal antibody. Intravenous ivuxolimab was administered to patients every 2 weeks at six dose levels: 0.01, 0.1, 0.3, 1.5, 3 and 10 mg/kg. Of the roughly 51 patients in dose escalation, 19 had hepatocellular carcinoma, some 15 had melanoma, 9 had renal cell carcinoma and 9 had head and neck cancer. In the dose-escalation cohort, 70% to 90% of patients were male, and the mean age was 60 years with a range of roughly 20 to 80. Patients were allowed to have had prior anti-PD-1, anti-PD-L1 or anti-CTLA-4 therapy, and 40% to 45% of the dose-escalation patients had previously received checkpoint inhibitors. Partial responses occurred in three dose-escalation patients: two with cutaneous melanoma and one with hepatocellular carcinoma. Peripheral TCRbeta sequencing aimed to test whether ivuxolimab altered TCR sequence diversity and caused clonal T-cell expansion. The paper reports the monotherapy dose-escalation portion (N ≈ 50 patients) of the phase I ivuxolimab trial. Study-level results and caveats: On average, CD8+ T cells showed more expanded clones than CD4+ T cells after ivuxolimab. The antigen specificity of the peripheral T cells that underwent clonal expansion was not determined. Clonal expansion of both CD4+ and CD8+ blood T cells was observed from baseline to week 6 at doses 0.1 to 3.0 mg/kg. Low levels of normalized T-cell clonal expansion were also seen in some nonresponding patients. Partial responders in the 0.1-3.0 mg/kg groups had among the lowest normalized peripheral clonal expansion, especially among CD8+ T cells.

This receptor was obtained from an adult with an advanced solid tumor such as melanoma, head and neck, liver or kidney cancer. Sequencing was performed on CD4+ or CD8+ T cells sorted from blood, taken in a trial of the OX40 agonist ivuxolimab. Rearrangement joined TRBV6-6 to TRBJ2-6; the D region possibly corresponds to TRBD1 (6 bases align). CDR3 sequence: CASSPGAGANVLTF. Here is the DNA: TGTGCCAGCAGTCCAGGGGCTGGGGCCAACGTCCTGACTTTC.